This note documents a single TCR beta chain sequence. Its antigen is undetermined. A much more abundant neighbour one base away suggests this may be a read error. Constant-region reverse primers amplified full-length variable regions, followed by semi-nested Nested Universal Primer A PCR. TCRdb itself ran the 5' RACE reads through MiXCR, one entry per CDR3 protein. Of about 9,800 distinct CDR3 sequences detected, approximately 24% appear once; the ten largest clones hold around 3%. There are 15 residues in the CDR3. From germline, CDR1 is LNHDA and CDR2 SQIVND (reference sequence). V was pared by 3 bases and J by 5 bases, with 14 bases between. Cells sorted as Tregs were CD4+, CD25+ and CD127-/low. General study findings and limits: In terms of TCR gene usage, tumor memory CD4+ T cells clustered together with blood and lymph node memory CD4+ cells, as well as with lymph node naive CD4+ cells.

The chain carries TRBV19 and TRBJ1-5; D possibly corresponds to TRBD1 (6 bases). Source material: Tregs sorted from blood. The source is a female donor with breast cancer. CDR3 residues: CASSISTGADQPQHF. In DNA form, the CDR3 reads TGTGCCAGTAGTATTTCGACAGGAGCAGATCAGCCCCAGCATTTT. The complete variable domain, with remaining parts taken from reference TRBV19 and TRBJ1-5, reads DGGITQSPKYLFRKEGQNVTLSCEQNLNHDAMYWYRQDPGQGLRLIYYSQIVNDFQKGDIAEGYSVSREKKESFPLTVTSAQKNPTAFYLCASSISTGADQPQHFGDGTRLSIL.